Reported below is one T cell receptor (beta chain). Germline V CDR1 and CDR2: MGHDK, SYGVNS. The V and J ends lost 2 bases and 3 bases respectively, with 5 bases between them. The CDR3 length is 12 residues. These data belong to a study of T cell changes during pregnancy in multiple sclerosis. Using immunoSEQ multiplex PCR, the repertoire was profiled, and TCRdb retains in-frame clones only, with some absent. The table lists fewer than 50,000 clones, about 92% of them singletons. The source of this sequence is a female donor with multiple sclerosis, enrolled in a pregnancy study. Material: CD8+ T cells from peripheral blood mononuclear cells, obtained in the first trimester of pregnancy. This chain uses TRBV25-1 with TRBJ2-7; D ambiguous. The CDR3 nucleotides are TGTGCCAGCAGTGAAGAGTACTACGAGCAGTACTTC. Protein sequence: CASSEEYYEQYF.